These T cell receptor beta chains were read from a single sample in a study of T cell repertoires in cytomegalovirus infection. TCRdb used MiXCR to reprocess the reads, holding one entry per CDR3 protein. The sample has fewer than 850,000 distinct CDR3 sequences, 25% to 30% seen once. These receptors' targets are unknown. The input for sequencing was cultured CD8+ T cells from PBMCs, taken from culture after CMV antigen stimulation. Every receptor here comes from a human donor in good health (CMV status not recorded). Some clones in this sample may be carry-over from other donors' samples. Both conserved end residues are part of each CDR3. The D gene is left open where the match is weak. Size is stated for part of the rows, as once, few or many counts, or as a class when the clone is expanded.

d_call,v_call,clone_size,j_call,cdr3_length,cdr3_nt,cdr3_aa
-,TRBV4-1,-,TRBJ1-5,16,TGCGCCAGCAGCCCGTTGACTGAGGGGAGCAATCAGCCCCAGCATTTT,CASSPLTEGSNQPQHF
TRBD2,TRBV6-5,few,TRBJ2-3,18,TGTGCCAGCAGTTACTCCCCGGGCCTAGCGGGGGATGCAGATACGCAGTATTTT,CASSYSPGLAGDADTQYF
-,TRBV19,few,TRBJ2-7,11,TGTGCCAGTACCCACCTAGGAGAGCAGTACTTC,CASTHLGEQYF
-,TRBV7-2,many,TRBJ2-1,16,TGTGCCAGCAGCCAGACTGGCTGGGGGGAGTACAATGAGCAGTTCTTC,CASSQTGWGEYNEQFF
TRBD1,TRBV4-3,many,TRBJ2-3,16,TGCGCCAGCAGCCAAGATGGGACAGGGAATGGAGATACGCAGTATTTT,CASSQDGTGNGDTQYF
-,TRBV12-3/TRBV12-4,-,TRBJ1-3,16,TGTGCCAGCAGTTTTAACAGTTCTTTCTCTGGAAACACCATATATTTT,CASSFNSSFSGNTIYF
-,TRBV6-5,few,TRBJ2-2,18,TGTGCCAGCAGTTACTCGTCTCTTCGCGGTGGGGGGTCCGGGGAGCTGTTTTTT,CASSYSSLRGGGSGELFF
-,TRBV12-3/TRBV12-4,-,TRBJ1-1,14,TGTGCCAGCAGTTTTAAGACAGCGAACACTGAAGCTTTCTTT,CASSFKTANTEAFF
TRBD1,TRBV7-2,-,TRBJ2-5,16,TGTGCCAGCAGCTCGCTACAAGGGGGCGAGAGAGAGACCCAGTACTTC,CASSSLQGGERETQYF
-,TRBV6-1,many,TRBJ1-1,16,TGTGCCAGCAGTGAGGCTCTTAGGACCATGAACACTGAAGCTTTCTTT,CASSEALRTMNTEAFF
-,TRBV6-2/TRBV6-3,once,TRBJ1-2,14,TGTGCCAGCAGTGTCAGTACTTCGTGGTATGGCTACACCTTC,CASSVSTSWYGYTF
-,TRBV7-4,-,TRBJ2-2,15,TGTGCCAGCAGCTTCCCAGGGGAGAACACCGGGGAGCTGTTTTTT,CASSFPGENTGELFF
-,TRBV27,few,TRBJ1-2,16,TGTGCCAGCAGTTCGTTGGGTTGGGAAGCTAACTATGGCTACACCTTC,CASSSLGWEANYGYTF
-,TRBV29-1,-,TRBJ2-5,14,TGCAGCGTCCAGGACAGGGAGGGTGAAGAGACCCAGTACTTC,CSVQDREGEETQYF
-,TRBV2,-,TRBJ1-5,13,TGTGCCAGTCGGGGCTTCGAAGATCAGCCCCAGCATTTT,CASRGFEDQPQHF
TRBD1,TRBV7-4,-,TRBJ1-1,17,TGTGCCAGCAGCCATGGACAGGGGGTGGGGAAGGACACTGAAGCTTTCTTT,CASSHGQGVGKDTEAFF
-,TRBV4-1,-,TRBJ1-1,14,TGCGCCAGCAGCCAAGGTCAGGGAATCGGTGAAGCTTTCTTT,CASSQGQGIGEAFF
TRBD1,TRBV19,few,TRBJ1-5,14,TGTGCCAGTACCGCGGGACAGGGGGTTCAGCCCCAGCATTTT,CASTAGQGVQPQHF
TRBD2,TRBV12-3/TRBV12-4,many,TRBJ2-5,17,TGTGCCAGCAGTTTACCGTACCGGGGGGACCGGCAAGAGACCCAGTACTTC,CASSLPYRGDRQETQYF
-,TRBV15,-,TRBJ2-1,13,TGTGCCACCTTTCGAGGGGGTTACGGTGAGCAGTTCTTC,CATFRGGYGEQFF
-,TRBV27,few,TRBJ1-6,14,TGTGCCAGCAGTTTCCTAGGGGCGAATTCACCCCTCCACTTT,CASSFLGANSPLHF
-,TRBV6-1,-,TRBJ2-7,14,TGTGCCAGCAGACCCGAAGGGAGCTCCTACGAGCAGTACTTC,CASRPEGSSYEQYF
-,TRBV6-1,-,TRBJ1-2,12,TGTGCCAGCAGTTTGGGGATCTTCCGCGAAACCTTC,CASSLGIFRETF
-,TRBV7-2,few,TRBJ1-1,13,TGTGCCAGCAGCTTAGGGGGACCTACCCAAGCTTTCTTT,CASSLGGPTQAFF
TRBD1,TRBV29-1,-,TRBJ2-2,16,TGCAGCGTGCCCTTCCGACAGGGGTTACCCACCGGGGAGCTGTTTTTT,CSVPFRQGLPTGELFF
-,TRBV12-3/TRBV12-4,few,TRBJ1-4,13,TGTGCCAGCAGTTTAGACTTTAAAGAAAAACTGTTTTTT,CASSLDFKEKLFF
TRBD1,TRBV4-1,-,TRBJ2-7,14,TGCGCCAGCAGCCAGGACAGGCGCTCCTACGAGCAGTACTTC,CASSQDRRSYEQYF
-,TRBV14,few,TRBJ2-5,14,TGTGCCAGCAGCCGCCGGGACGAGCAAGAGACCCAGTACTTC,CASSRRDEQETQYF
-,TRBV19,few,TRBJ1-2,13,TGTGCCAGTAGTATGGCTGACAGCTATGGCTACACCTTC,CASSMADSYGYTF
-,TRBV2,few,TRBJ2-2,12,TGTGCCGCAAGGGGGGGTACCGGGGAGCTGTTTTTT,CAARGGTGELFF
-,TRBV2,-,TRBJ2-1,16,TGTGCCAGCAGTGACAGGACATCAAAAATCGAGGATGAGCAGTTCTTC,CASSDRTSKIEDEQFF